This T cell receptor (beta chain) was captured in a study of response to subunit inactivated influenza vaccine. General observations from the study: The authors put forward the suggestion that each seasonal influenza vaccination may bring in only a limited number of new T cells.

Comments on this clonotype: Its antigen is undetermined.

V dropped 5 bases and J dropped 7 bases, with 15 bases sitting between them. This CDR3 is 14 amino acids long. MiXCR, applied by TCRdb to the RT-PCR reads, yields one record per CDR3 protein. The data contain roughly 670,000 distinct CDR3 sequences, approximately 14% of them singletons. The chain combines TRBV12-3 or TRBV12-4 with TRBJ1-5; D gene unclear. The clonotype comes from a man aged 50-59 years who received an inactivated influenza vaccine. This specimen was PBMCs from blood, taken roughly 2 weeks before vaccination. The DNA of the CDR3 is TGTGCCAGCAGTCAAAATCCGGGGAACCAGCCCCAGCATTTT. Protein product: CASSQNPGNQPQHF.